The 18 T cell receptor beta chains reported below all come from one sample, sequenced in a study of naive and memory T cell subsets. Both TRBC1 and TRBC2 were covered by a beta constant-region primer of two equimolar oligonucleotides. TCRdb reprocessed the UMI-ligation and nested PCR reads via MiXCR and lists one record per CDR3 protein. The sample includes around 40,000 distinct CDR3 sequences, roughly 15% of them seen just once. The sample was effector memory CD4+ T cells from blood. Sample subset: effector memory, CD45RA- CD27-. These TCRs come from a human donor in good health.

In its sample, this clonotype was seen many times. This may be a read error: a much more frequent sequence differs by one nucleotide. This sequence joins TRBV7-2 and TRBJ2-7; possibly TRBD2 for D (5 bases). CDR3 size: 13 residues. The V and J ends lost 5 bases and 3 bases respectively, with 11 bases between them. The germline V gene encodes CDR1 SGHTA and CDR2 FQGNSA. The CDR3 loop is CASSEGRRYEQYF. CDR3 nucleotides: TGTGCCAGCAGCGAAGGGAGACGCTACGAGCAGTACTTC.

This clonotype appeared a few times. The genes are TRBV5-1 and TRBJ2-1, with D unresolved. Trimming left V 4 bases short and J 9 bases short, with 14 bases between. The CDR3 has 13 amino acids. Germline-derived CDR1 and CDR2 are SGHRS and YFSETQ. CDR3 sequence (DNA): TGCGCCAGCAGCGTGACAACACAAGGTGAGCAGTTCTTC. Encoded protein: CASSVTTQGEQFF.

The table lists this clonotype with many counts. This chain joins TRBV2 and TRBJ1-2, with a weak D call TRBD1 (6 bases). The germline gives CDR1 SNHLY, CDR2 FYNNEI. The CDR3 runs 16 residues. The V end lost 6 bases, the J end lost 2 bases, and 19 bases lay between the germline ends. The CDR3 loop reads CASRDRQVKGNYGYTF. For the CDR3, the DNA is TGTGCCAGCAGAGACCGACAGGTCAAGGGAAACTATGGCTACACCTTC.

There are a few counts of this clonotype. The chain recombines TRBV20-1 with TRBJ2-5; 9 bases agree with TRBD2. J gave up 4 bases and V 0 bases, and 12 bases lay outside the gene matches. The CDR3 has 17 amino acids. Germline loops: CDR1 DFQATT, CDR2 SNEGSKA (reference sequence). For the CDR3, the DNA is TGCAGTGCTAGAGATTGGCGGGAGGGCCGAAAAGTAGAGACCCAGTACTTC. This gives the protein CSARDWREGRKVETQYF.

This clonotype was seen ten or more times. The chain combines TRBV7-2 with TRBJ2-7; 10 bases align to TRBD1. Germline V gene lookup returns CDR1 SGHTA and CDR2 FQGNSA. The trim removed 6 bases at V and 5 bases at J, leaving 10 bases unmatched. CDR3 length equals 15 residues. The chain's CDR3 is CASRFNGQGGHEQYF. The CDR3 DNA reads TGTGCCAGCAGGTTCAACGGACAGGGGGGACACGAGCAGTACTTC.

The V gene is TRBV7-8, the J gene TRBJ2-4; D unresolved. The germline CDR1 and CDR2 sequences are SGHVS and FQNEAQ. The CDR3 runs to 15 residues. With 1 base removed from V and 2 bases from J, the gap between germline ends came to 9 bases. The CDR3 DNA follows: TGTGCCAGCAGCTTAGGTTGTTTGACCAAAAACATTCAGTACTTC. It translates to CASSLGCLTKNIQYF.

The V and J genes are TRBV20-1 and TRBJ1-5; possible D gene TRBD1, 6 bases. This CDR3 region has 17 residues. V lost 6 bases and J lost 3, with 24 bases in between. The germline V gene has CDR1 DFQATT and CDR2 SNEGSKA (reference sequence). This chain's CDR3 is CSARRGTKRPPNQPQHF. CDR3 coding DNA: TGCAGTGCACGGAGGGGGACTAAGCGACCCCCCAATCAGCCCCAGCATTTT.

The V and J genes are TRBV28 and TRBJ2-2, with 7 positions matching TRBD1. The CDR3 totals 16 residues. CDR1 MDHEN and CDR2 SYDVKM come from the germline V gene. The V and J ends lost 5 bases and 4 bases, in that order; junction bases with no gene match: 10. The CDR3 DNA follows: TGTGCCAGCAGTCCAACAGGGGTTAAGCTCACCGGGGAGCTGTTTTTT. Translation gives CASSPTGVKLTGELFF.

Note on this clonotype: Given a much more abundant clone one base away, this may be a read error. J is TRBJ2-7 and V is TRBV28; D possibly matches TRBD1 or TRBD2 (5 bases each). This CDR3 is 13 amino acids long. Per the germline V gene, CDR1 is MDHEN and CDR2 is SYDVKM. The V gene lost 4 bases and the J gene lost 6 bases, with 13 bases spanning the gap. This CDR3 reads CASSWGILAEQYF. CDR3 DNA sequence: TGTGCCAGCAGTTGGGGGATCCTCGCCGAGCAGTACTTC.

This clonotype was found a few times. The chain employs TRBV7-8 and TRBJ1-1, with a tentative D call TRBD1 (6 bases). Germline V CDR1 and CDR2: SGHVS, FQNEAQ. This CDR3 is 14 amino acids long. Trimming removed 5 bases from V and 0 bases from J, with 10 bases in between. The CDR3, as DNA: TGTGCCAGCAGCGGACGACAGGTGAACACTGAAGCTTTCTTT. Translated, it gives CASSGRQVNTEAFF.

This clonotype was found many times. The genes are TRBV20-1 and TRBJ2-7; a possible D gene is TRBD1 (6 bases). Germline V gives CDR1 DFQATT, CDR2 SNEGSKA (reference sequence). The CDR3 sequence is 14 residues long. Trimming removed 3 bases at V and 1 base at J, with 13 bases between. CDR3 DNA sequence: TGCAGTGCTAGTCAGGGGTCGATATCCTACGAGCAGTACTTC. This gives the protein CSASQGSISYEQYF.

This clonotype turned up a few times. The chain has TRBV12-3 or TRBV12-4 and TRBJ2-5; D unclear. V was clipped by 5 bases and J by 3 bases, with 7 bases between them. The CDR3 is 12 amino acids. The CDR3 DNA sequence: TGTGCCAGCAGTCCAGAAAAAGAGACCCAGTACTTC. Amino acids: CASSPEKETQYF.

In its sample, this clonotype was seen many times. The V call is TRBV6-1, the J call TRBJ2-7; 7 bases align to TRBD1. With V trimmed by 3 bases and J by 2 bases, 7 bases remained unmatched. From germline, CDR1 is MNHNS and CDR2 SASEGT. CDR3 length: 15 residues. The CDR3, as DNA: TGTGCCAGCAGTGAGACAGGGTACTCCGCCTACGAGCAGTACTTC. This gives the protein CASSETGYSAYEQYF.

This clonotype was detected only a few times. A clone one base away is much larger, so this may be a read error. CDR3 sequence reads: CASSVNLDTQYF. The CDR3 DNA sequence: TGCGCCAGCAGCGTGAATCTGGATACGCAGTATTTT. This rearrangement joins TRBV5-1 to TRBJ2-3; D remains ambiguous. Germline CDR1 and CDR2: SGHRS and YFSETQ. Trimming shortened V by 4 bases and J by 6 bases, and 9 bases separated the two germline ends. This CDR3 has 12 residues.

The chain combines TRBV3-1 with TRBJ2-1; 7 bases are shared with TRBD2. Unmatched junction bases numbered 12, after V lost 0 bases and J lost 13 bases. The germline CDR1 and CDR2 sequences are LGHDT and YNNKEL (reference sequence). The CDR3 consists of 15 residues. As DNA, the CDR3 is TGTGCCAGCAGCCAAGAGGACGTTGGGGGGGTCGGACAGTTCTTC. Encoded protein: CASSQEDVGGVGQFF.

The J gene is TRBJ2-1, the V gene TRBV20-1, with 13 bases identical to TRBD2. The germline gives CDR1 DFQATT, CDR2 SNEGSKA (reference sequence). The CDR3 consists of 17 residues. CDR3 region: CSIQTSGRPMSYNEQFF. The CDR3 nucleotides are TGCAGCATCCAGACTAGCGGGAGGCCCATGTCCTACAATGAGCAGTTCTTC.

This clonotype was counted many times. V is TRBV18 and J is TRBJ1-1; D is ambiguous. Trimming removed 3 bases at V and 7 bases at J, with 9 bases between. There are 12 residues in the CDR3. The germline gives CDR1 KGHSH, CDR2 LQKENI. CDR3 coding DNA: TGTGCCAGCTCACCGAACCCTGATGAAGCTTTCTTT. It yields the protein CASSPNPDEAFF.

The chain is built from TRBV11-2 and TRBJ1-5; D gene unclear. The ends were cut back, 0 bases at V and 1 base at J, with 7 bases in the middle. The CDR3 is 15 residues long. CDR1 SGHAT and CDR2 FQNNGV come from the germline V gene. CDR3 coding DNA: TGTGCCAGCAGCTTAGATTGGCAGAGCAATCAGCCCCAGCATTTT. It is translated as CASSLDWQSNQPQHF.